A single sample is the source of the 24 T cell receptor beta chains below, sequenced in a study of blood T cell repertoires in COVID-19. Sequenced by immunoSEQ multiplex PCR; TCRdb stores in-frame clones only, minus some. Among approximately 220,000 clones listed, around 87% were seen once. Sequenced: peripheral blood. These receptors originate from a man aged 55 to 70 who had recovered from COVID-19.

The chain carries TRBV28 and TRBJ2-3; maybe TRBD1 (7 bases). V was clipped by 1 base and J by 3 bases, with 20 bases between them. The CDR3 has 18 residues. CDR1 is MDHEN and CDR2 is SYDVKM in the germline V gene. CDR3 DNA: TGTGCCAGCAGTTTATCAGGGGGGTGGCGGGATAATACAGATACGCAGTATTTT. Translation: CASSLSGGWRDNTDTQYF.

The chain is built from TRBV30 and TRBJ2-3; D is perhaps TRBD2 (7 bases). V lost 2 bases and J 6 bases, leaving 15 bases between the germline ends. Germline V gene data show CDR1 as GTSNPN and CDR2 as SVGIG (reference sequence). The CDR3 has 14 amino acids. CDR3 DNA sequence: TGTGCCTGGAGTTCTTTGGGGGGGCCGGATACGCAGTATTTT. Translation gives CAWSSLGGPDTQYF.

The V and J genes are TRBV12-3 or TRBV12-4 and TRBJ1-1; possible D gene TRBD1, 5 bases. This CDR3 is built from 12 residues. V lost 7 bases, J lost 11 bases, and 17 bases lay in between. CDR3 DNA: TGTGCCAGCACCAGATTCGGGGGAGGCGCTTTCTTT. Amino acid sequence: CASTRFGGGAFF.

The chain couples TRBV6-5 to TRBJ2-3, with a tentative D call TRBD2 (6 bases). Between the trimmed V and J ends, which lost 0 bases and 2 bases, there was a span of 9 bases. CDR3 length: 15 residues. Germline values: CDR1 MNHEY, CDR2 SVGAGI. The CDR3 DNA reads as TGTGCCAGCAGTTACTCCGGGAGTAACACAGATACGCAGTATTTT. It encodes CASSYSGSNTDTQYF.

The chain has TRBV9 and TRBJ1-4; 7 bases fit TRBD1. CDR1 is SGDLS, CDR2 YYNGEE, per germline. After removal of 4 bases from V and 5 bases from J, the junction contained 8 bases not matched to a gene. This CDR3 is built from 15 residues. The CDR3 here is CASSTRDRGNEKLFF. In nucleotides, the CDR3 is TGTGCCAGCAGCACCCGGGACAGAGGGAATGAAAAACTGTTTTTT.

The CDR3 coding sequence is TGTGCCAGCAGAAAGGCAGGGGCGGACACCGGGGAGCTGTTTTTT. This sequence encodes CASRKAGADTGELFF. The rearrangement links TRBV19 to TRBJ2-2; TRBD1 is a possible D gene (6 bases). V was clipped by 9 bases and J by 3 bases, with 17 bases between them. The CDR3 totals 15 residues. CDR1 LNHDA and CDR2 SQIVND come from the germline V gene (reference sequence).

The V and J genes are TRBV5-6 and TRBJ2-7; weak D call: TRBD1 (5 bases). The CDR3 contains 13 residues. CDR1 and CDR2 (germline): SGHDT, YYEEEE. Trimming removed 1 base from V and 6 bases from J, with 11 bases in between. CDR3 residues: CASSLNRPTEQYF. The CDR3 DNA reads TGTGCCAGCAGCTTGAACAGGCCCACCGAGCAGTACTTC.

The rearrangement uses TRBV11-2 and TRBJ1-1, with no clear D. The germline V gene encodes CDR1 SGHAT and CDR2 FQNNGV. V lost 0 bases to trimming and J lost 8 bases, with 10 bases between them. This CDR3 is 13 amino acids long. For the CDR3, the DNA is TGTGCCAGCAGCTTAGAACGGGGAGACGAAGCTTTCTTT. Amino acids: CASSLERGDEAFF. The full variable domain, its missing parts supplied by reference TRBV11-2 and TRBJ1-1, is EAGVAQSPRYKIIEKRQSVAFWCNPISGHATLYWYQQILGQGPKLLIQFQNNGVVDDSQLPKDRFSAERLKGVDSTLKIQPAKLEDSAVYLCASSLERGDEAFFGQGTRLTVV.

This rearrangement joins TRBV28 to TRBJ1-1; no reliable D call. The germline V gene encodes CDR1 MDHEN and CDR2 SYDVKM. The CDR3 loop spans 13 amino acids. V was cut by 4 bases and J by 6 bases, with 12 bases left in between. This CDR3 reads CASSSPLPAEAFF. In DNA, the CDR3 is TGTGCCAGCAGTTCCCCCCTTCCCGCTGAAGCTTTCTTT.

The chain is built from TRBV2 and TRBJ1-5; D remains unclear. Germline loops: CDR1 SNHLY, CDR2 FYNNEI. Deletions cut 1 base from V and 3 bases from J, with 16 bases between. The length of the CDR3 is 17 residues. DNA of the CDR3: TGTGCCAGCAGTGAAGAAGTGAGCAGGCGCCTCAATCAGCCCCAGCATTTT. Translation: CASSEEVSRRLNQPQHF.

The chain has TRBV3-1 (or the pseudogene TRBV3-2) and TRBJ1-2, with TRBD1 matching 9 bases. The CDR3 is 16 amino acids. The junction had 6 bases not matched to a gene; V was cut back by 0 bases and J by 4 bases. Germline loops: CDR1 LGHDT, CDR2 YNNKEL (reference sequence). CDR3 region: CASSQEGTGTIYGYTF. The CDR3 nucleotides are TGTGCCAGCAGCCAAGAGGGGACAGGGACCATCTATGGCTACACCTTC.

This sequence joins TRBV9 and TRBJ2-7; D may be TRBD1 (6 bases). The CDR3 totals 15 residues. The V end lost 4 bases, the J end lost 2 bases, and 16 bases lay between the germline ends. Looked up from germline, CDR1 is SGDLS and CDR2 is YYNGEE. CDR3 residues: CASSITGTPTYEQYF. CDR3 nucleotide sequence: TGTGCCAGCAGCATTACCGGGACACCTACCTACGAGCAGTACTTC.

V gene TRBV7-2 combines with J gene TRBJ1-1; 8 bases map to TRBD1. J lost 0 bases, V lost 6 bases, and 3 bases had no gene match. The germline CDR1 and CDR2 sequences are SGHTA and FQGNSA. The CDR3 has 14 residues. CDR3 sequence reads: CASRGQGMNTEAFF. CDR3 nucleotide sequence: TGTGCCAGCAGAGGACAGGGTATGAACACTGAAGCTTTCTTT.

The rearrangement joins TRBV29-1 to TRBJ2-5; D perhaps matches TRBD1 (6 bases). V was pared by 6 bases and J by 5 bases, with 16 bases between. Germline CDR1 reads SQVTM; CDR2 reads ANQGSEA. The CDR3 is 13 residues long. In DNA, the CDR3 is TGCAGCGTGGGTTGGACAGTGGCGGAGACCCAGTACTTC. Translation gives CSVGWTVAETQYF.

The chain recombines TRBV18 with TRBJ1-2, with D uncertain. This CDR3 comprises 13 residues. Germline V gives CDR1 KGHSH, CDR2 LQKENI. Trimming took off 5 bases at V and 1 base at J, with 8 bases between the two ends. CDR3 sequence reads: CASSSDFNYGYTF. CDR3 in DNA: TGTGCCAGCTCATCCGACTTTAACTATGGCTACACCTTC.

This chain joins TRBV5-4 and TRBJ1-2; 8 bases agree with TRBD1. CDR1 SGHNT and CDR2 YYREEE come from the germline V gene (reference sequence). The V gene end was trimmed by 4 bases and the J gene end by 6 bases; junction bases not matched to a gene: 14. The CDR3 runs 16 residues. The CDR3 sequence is CASSPTLLDRENGYTF. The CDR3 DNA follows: TGTGCCAGCAGCCCTACCCTACTGGACAGGGAGAATGGCTACACCTTC.

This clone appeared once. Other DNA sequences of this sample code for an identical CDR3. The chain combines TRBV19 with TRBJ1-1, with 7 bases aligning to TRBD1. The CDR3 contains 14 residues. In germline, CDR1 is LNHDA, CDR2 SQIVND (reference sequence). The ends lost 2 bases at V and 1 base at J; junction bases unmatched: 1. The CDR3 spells CASSISGGNTEAFF. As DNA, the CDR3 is TGTGCCAGTAGTATATCAGGGGGGAACACTGAAGCTTTCTTT.

The CDR3 here is CASSPAAGRGAYEQYF. Here the CDR3 DNA reads TGTGCCAGCAGCCCGGCAGCCGGCAGGGGGGCCTACGAGCAGTACTTC. The rearrangement links TRBV7-3 to TRBJ2-7; TRBD1 is a possible D gene (7 bases). V lost 5 bases and J lost 2, with 19 bases in between. Per germline, CDR1 SGHTA and CDR2 FQGTGA. This CDR3 has 16 residues.

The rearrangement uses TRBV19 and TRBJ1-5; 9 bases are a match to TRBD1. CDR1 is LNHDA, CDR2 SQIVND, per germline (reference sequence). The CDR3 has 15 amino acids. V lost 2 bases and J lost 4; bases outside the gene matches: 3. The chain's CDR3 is CASSISGQGNQPQHF. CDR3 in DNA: TGTGCCAGTAGTATATCAGGACAGGGGAATCAGCCCCAGCATTTT.

The CDR3 here is CASSISEYYGYTF. In DNA form, the CDR3 reads TGTGCCAGTAGTATCTCGGAGTACTATGGCTACACCTTC. The J gene is TRBJ1-2, the V gene TRBV19; D gene ambiguous. V dropped 3 bases and J dropped 3 bases, with 8 bases sitting between them. The CDR3 consists of 13 residues. The germline gives CDR1 LNHDA, CDR2 SQIVND (reference sequence).

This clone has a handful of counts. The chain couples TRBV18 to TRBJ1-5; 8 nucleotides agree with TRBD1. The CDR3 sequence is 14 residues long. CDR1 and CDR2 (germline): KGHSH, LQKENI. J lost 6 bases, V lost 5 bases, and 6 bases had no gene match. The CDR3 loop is CASSVDRGVQPQHF. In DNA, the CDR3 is TGTGCCAGCTCAGTTGACAGGGGTGTTCAGCCCCAGCATTTT.

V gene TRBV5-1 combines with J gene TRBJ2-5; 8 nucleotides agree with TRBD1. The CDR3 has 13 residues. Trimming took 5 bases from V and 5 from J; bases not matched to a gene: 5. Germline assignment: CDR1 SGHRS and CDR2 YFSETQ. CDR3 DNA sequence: TGCGCCAGCAGGTACGACAGGGGTGAGACCCAGTACTTC. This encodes CASRYDRGETQYF.

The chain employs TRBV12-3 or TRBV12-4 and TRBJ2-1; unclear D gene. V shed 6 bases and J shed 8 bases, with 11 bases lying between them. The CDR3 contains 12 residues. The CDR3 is CASSPTNYEQFF. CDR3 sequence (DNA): TGTGCCAGCAGCCCCACCAACTATGAGCAGTTCTTC.

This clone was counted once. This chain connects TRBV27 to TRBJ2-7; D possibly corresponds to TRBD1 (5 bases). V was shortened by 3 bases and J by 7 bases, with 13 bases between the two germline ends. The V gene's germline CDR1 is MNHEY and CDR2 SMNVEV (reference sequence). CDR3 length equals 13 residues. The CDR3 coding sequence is TGTGCCAGCAGTTTTAGGTTAGGGGTTGAGCAGTACTTC. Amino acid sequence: CASSFRLGVEQYF.